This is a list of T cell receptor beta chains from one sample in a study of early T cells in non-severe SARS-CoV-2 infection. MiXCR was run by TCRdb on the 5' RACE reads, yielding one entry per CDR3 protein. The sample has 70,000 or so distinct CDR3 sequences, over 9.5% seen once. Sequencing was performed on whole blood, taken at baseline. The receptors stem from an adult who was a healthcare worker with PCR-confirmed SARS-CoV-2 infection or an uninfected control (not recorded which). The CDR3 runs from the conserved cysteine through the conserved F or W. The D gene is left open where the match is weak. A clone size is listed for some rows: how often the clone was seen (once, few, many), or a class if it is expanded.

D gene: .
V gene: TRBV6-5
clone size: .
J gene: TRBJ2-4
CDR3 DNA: TGTGCCAGCGAATGGAAGGGGGAGAACAAAAACATTCAGTACTTC
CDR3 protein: CASEWKGENKNIQYF

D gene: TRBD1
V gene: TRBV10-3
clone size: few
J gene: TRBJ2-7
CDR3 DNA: TGTGCCATCAGTGAGGGGCGACAGGGGGTCCACTACGAGCAGTACTTC
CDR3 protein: CAISEGRQGVHYEQYF

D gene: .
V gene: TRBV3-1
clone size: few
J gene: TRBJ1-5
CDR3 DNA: TGTGCCAGCAGCCAAGCCCCCGGTCAGCCCCAGCATTTT
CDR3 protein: CASSQAPGQPQHF

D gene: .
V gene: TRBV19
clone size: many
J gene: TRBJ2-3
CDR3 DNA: TGTGCCAGTAGTACATCGTCCCCAGATACGCAGTATTTT
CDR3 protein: CASSTSSPDTQYF

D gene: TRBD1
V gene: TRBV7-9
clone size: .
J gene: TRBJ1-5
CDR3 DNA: TGTGCCAGCAGCCAGACCAGGGGGCGAGGCAATCAGCCCCAGCATTTT
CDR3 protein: CASSQTRGRGNQPQHF

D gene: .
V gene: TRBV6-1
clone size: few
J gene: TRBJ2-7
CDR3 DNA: TGTGCCAGCAGTGAAAGGCCGGGGGACGAGCAGTACTTC
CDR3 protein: CASSERPGDEQYF

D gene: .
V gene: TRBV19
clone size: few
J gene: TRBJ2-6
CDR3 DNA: TGTGCCAGCCACGGACCGGGACGGTATTCTGCTGGGGCCAACGTCCTGACTTTC
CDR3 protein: CASHGPGRYSAGANVLTF

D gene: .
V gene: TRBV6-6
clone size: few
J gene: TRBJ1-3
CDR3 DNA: TGTGCCAGCAGGCGACCGGACAGAGCTGGAAACACCATATATTTT
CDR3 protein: CASRRPDRAGNTIYF

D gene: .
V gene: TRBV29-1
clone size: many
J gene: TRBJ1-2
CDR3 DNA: TGCAGCGTTGAAACGTCAGGACGGGGCGTTTATGGCTACACCTTC
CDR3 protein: CSVETSGRGVYGYTF

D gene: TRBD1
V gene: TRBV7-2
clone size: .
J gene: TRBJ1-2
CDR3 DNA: TGTGCCAGCAGCCCGGACAGGGGGCCCAACTATGGCTACACCTTC
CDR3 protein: CASSPDRGPNYGYTF

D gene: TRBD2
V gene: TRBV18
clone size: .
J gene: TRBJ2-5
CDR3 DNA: TGTGCCAGCTCACTTTTAACCGGGACTAGCGGGGATGAAGAGACCCAGTACTTC
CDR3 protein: CASSLLTGTSGDEETQYF

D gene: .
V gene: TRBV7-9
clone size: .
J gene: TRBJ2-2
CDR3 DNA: TGTGCCAGCAGCTACCGGTTGGAGGCCGGGGAGCTGTTTTTT
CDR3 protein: CASSYRLEAGELFF

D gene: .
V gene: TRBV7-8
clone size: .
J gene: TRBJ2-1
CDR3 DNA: TGTGCCAGCAACACGAGGGGGGTGCTCGGTAGTAATGAGCAGTTCTTC
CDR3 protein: CASNTRGVLGSNEQFF

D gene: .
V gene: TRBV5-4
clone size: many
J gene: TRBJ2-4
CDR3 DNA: TGTGCCAGCAGCCACCCCGGGAACATTCAGTACTTC
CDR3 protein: CASSHPGNIQYF

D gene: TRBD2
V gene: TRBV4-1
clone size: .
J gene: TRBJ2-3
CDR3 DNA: TGCGCCAGCAGCCAGGAGAGTACCACTAGCGGGGGGGCCAAAGATACGCAGTATTTT
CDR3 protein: CASSQESTTSGGAKDTQYF

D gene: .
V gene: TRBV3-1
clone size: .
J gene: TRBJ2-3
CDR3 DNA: TGTGCCAGCAGGGGGGCCGCGGCAGATACGCAGTATTTT
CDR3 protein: CASRGAAADTQYF

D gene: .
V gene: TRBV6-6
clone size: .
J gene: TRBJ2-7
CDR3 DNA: TGTGCCAGCAGTTACTCCTCAGGGGATGGATACGAGCAGTACTTC
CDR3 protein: CASSYSSGDGYEQYF

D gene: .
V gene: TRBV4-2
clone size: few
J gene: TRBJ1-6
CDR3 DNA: TGTGCCAGCAGCCAAGAGAGGAGGAATTCACCCCTCCACTTT
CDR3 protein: CASSQERRNSPLHF

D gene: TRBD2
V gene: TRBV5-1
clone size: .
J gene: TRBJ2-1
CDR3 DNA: TGCGCCAGCAGATCGCCGGGACTAGCGACGAATGAGCAGTTCTTC
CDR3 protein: CASRSPGLATNEQFF

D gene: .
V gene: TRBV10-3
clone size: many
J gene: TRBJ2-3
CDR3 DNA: TGTGCCATCAGTGACCGCGAGAGGGACAGCACAGATACGCAGTATTTT
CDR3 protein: CAISDRERDSTDTQYF

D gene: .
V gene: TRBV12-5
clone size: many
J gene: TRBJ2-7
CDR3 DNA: TGTGCTAGTGGCCTTGAGTACGAGCAGTACTTC
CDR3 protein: CASGLEYEQYF